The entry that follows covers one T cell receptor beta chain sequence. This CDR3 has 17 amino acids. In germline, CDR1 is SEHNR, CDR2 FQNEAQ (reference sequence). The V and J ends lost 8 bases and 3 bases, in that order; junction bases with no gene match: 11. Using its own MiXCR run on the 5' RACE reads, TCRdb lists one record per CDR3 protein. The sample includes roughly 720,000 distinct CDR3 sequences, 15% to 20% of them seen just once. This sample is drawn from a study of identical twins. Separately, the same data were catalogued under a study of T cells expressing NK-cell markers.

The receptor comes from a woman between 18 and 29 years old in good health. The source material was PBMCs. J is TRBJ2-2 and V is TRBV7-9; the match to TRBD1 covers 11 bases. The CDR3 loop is CASSFHRDRGYTGELFF. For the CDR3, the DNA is TGTGCCAGCTCCTTCCATCGGGACAGGGGGTACACCGGGGAGCTGTTTTTT.